This T cell receptor beta chain was captured by sequencing in a study of T cells in Graves' hyperthyroidism and ophthalmopathy. In the ophthalmopathy cohort, Clinical Activity Score was at least 3, NOSPECS grade at least 4, and duration under 3 months. Authors of the study amplified TCR beta CDR3 regions from RNA transcripts. RT-PCR in the first round (using the HTBI primer set) targeted the TCR CDR3. TCRdb analysed the multiplex PCR reads with MiXCR anew, one entry per CDR3 protein. The sample shows roughly 650,000 distinct CDR3 sequences, more than 15% of them seen only once. This clonotype was seen only a few times. The V and J ends lost 6 bases and 0 bases respectively, with 16 bases between them. The CDR3 runs 16 residues.

Material: blood. The rearrangement joins TRBV12-3 or TRBV12-4 to TRBJ2-3, with D perhaps matching TRBD2 (6 bases). The TCR sequence derives from a woman aged 40 to 50 with Graves' ophthalmopathy. The DNA of the CDR3 is TGTGCCAGCAGCCTTCACCCCGGGACTAGCACAGATACGCAGTATTTT. It codes for CASSLHPGTSTDTQYF.